Below are 17 T cell receptor beta chains sequenced from a single sample in a study of T-cell memory formation after mild COVID-19. MiXCR was run by TCRdb on the 5' RACE reads, yielding one entry per CDR3 protein. The sample has 400,000 to 550,000 distinct CDR3 sequences; about 23% are singletons. The sample was PBMCs or a T cell subset sorted from them (not recorded which). Receptor source: an adult woman who had mild COVID-19 (a few samples of this study predate the infection). Cell type and time point are not known.

This clonotype has a handful of counts. The V and J genes are TRBV27 and TRBJ2-7; no definite D call. The germline CDR1 and CDR2 sequences are MNHEY and SMNVEV (reference sequence). V dropped 6 bases and J dropped 1 base, with 10 bases sitting between them. The CDR3 spans 13 residues. The chain's CDR3 is CASRRPPSYEQYF. In DNA form, the CDR3 reads TGTGCCAGCAGACGCCCGCCGTCCTACGAGCAGTACTTC.

The rearrangement joins TRBV19 to TRBJ2-3; 12 nucleotides match TRBD2. J was trimmed by 6 bases and V by 6 bases; bases with no gene match: 10. This CDR3 contains 16 residues. Germline CDR1 reads LNHDA; CDR2 reads SQIVND (reference sequence). The DNA for the CDR3 is TGTGCCAGTAGCCTCCGCAGACTAGCGGGAGAGGATACGCAGTATTTT. Amino acid sequence: CASSLRRLAGEDTQYF.

The chain couples TRBV19 to TRBJ1-1; D remains unclear. The germline V and J ends were trimmed by 9 bases and 3 bases, with 17 bases remaining between them. CDR3 length equals 14 residues. CDR1 and CDR2 (germline): LNHDA, SQIVND (reference sequence). The CDR3 nucleotides read TGTGCCAGCCTGCCAGGAGGGTGGCACACTGAAGCTTTCTTT. This gives the protein CASLPGGWHTEAFF.

The chain couples TRBV27 to TRBJ1-4; weak D call: TRBD1 (5 bases). In germline, CDR1 is MNHEY, CDR2 SMNVEV (reference sequence). Deletions cut 1 base from V and 8 bases from J, with 14 bases between. The CDR3 extends over 15 amino acids. DNA of the CDR3: TGTGCCAGCAGTTTATGGGGGACCCTGAGGGAAAAACTGTTTTTT. This translates into CASSLWGTLREKLFF.

The gene calls are TRBV20-1 and TRBJ2-4; a weak D match, TRBD1 (5 bases). CDR3 length equals 15 residues. Between the trimmed V and J ends, which lost 3 bases and 0 bases, there was a span of 12 bases. The germline V gene has CDR1 DFQATT and CDR2 SNEGSKA (reference sequence). This chain's CDR3 is CSARRTSPAKNIQYF. The CDR3 DNA reads TGCAGTGCTAGGCGGACATCGCCAGCCAAAAACATTCAGTACTTC.

This clonotype appeared a few times. The junction and the germline gene differ at one end; a read error may be behind it. The chain is built from TRBV2 and TRBJ1-2; 7 positions agree with TRBD1. This CDR3 has 13 residues. Germline values: CDR1 SNHLY, CDR2 FYNNEI. The CDR3 DNA is TGTGCCAGCAGGGAAGACAGGGTGGGTGGCTACACCTTC. As protein: CASREDRVGGYTF.

The chain is built from TRBV5-1 and TRBJ1-6; TRBD1 is a possible D gene (6 bases). Per germline, CDR1 SGHRS and CDR2 YFSETQ. Between the trimmed V and J ends, which lost 0 bases and 4 bases, there was a span of 11 bases. The CDR3 contains 16 residues. The CDR3 reads CASSLDGQGYNSPLHF. CDR3 DNA: TGCGCCAGCAGCTTGGACGGGCAGGGGTATAATTCACCCCTCCACTTT.

CDR3 DNA: TGTGCCACCAGCAGAGCTGGTTCCGCGGGACAGGGGGCGAGGGAGCAGTACTTC. Amino acid sequence: CATSRAGSAGQGAREQYF. The gene calls are TRBV15 and TRBJ2-7, with 12 bases lining up with TRBD1. Trimming at V came to 1 base and at J to 7 bases, leaving 14 bases not matched to a gene. This CDR3 has 18 amino acids. CDR1 is LNHNV, CDR2 YYDKDF, per germline (reference sequence).

This chain joins TRBV6-1 and TRBJ2-2; D ambiguous. V lost 7 bases, J lost 0 bases, and 9 bases lay in between. CDR1 is MNHNS and CDR2 is SASEGT in the germline V gene. The CDR3 contains 14 residues. CDR3 region: CASKRSTNTGELFF. CDR3 coding DNA: TGTGCCAGCAAGAGGTCCACGAACACCGGGGAGCTGTTTTTT.

This chain links TRBV7-2 with TRBJ2-4; 8 nucleotides line up with TRBD1. The CDR3 sequence is 16 residues long. CDR1 and CDR2 from the germline V gene are SGHTA and FQGNSA. The junction had 6 bases not matched to a gene; V was cut back by 5 bases and J by 0 bases. CDR3 DNA sequence: TGTGCCAGCAGCCTGCAGGGGGCGGTAGCCAAAAACATTCAGTACTTC. Protein sequence: CASSLQGAVAKNIQYF.

This chain links TRBV19 with TRBJ1-5; 8 bases line up with TRBD1. CDR1 and CDR2 (germline): LNHDA, SQIVND (reference sequence). CDR3 length equals 14 residues. After removal of 3 bases from V and 10 bases from J, the junction contained 8 bases not matched to a gene. The DNA for the CDR3 is TGTGCCAGTAGTATCAGGACAGGGCCGGGACCCCAGCATTTT. Its translation: CASSIRTGPGPQHF.

This clonotype was recorded many times. The chain is built from TRBV15 and TRBJ2-3, with D unclear. Germline CDR1 is LNHNV and CDR2 is YYDKDF (reference sequence). The CDR3 runs to 15 residues. V dropped 4 bases and J dropped 0 bases, with 11 bases sitting between them. The CDR3 sequence: CATSTVIPSTDTQYF. The CDR3 DNA reads as TGTGCCACCAGCACAGTGATCCCTAGCACAGATACGCAGTATTTT.

This clonotype has just a few counts. V usage is TRBV7-9 and J usage is TRBJ2-3; TRBD1 matches 9 bases. The germline CDR1 and CDR2 sequences are SEHNR and FQNEAQ (reference sequence). The trim removed 5 bases at V and 2 bases at J, leaving 5 bases unmatched. The CDR3 extends over 15 amino acids. CDR3 sequence: CASSVGTGFTDTQYF. In nucleotides, the CDR3 is TGTGCCAGCAGCGTAGGGACAGGGTTCACAGATACGCAGTATTTT.

This clonotype is a singleton in its sample. V and J are TRBV7-3 and TRBJ1-1, with D unclear. Trimming pared 2 bases from V and 1 base from J, leaving 8 bases between. This CDR3 is 14 amino acids long. Germline-derived CDR1 and CDR2 are SGHTA and FQGTGA. The CDR3 DNA reads as TGTGCCAGCAGCTTATACGCTGGGAACACTGAAGCTTTCTTT. This sequence encodes CASSLYAGNTEAFF. The full variable domain, completed using reference TRBV7-3 and TRBJ1-1, is GAGVSQTPSNKVTEKGKYVELRCDPISGHTALYWYRQSLGQGPEFLIYFQGTGAADDSGLPNDRFFAVRPEGSVSTLKIQRTERGDSAVYLCASSLYAGNTEAFFGQGTRLTVV.

This clonotype was detected ten times or more. V gene TRBV7-9 combines with J gene TRBJ2-7; 9 nucleotides line up with TRBD2. V was pared by 2 bases and J by 0 bases, with 2 bases of the junction left unmatched. Germline CDR1 reads SEHNR; CDR2 reads FQNEAQ (reference sequence). The CDR3 consists of 15 residues. The CDR3 loop reads CASSLSSGASYEQYF. Here the CDR3 DNA reads TGTGCCAGCAGCTTATCTAGCGGGGCCTCCTACGAGCAGTACTTC.

The chain uses TRBV6-5 and TRBJ2-7; 8 bases align to TRBD1. The CDR3 totals 14 residues. Germline V gene sequence: CDR1 MNHEY, CDR2 SVGAGI. The V gene end was trimmed by 5 bases and the J gene end by 7 bases; junction bases not matched to a gene: 10. CDR3 DNA: TGTGCCAGCAGTACCCAGGACAGGGCAGGGGAGCAGTACTTC. Encoded protein: CASSTQDRAGEQYF.

This clonotype has only a few counts. The DNA of the CDR3 is TGTGCCAGCAGCCCCCTAGCGGGGACCGGGGAGCTGTTTTTT. Translated, it gives CASSPLAGTGELFF. The V and J genes are TRBV7-9 and TRBJ2-2; 9 positions match TRBD2. The V segment lost 5 bases and the J segment 5 bases; nucleotides outside the gene matches: 3. The germline V gene encodes CDR1 SEHNR and CDR2 FQNEAQ (reference sequence). CDR3 length equals 14 residues. Combining the CDR3 with reference TRBV7-9 and TRBJ2-2 gives the whole variable domain DTGVSQNPRHKITKRGQNVTFRCDPISEHNRLYWYRQTLGQGPEFLTYFQNEAQLEKSRLLSDRFSAERPKGSFSTLEIQRTEQGDSAMYLCASSPLAGTGELFFGEGSRLTVL.